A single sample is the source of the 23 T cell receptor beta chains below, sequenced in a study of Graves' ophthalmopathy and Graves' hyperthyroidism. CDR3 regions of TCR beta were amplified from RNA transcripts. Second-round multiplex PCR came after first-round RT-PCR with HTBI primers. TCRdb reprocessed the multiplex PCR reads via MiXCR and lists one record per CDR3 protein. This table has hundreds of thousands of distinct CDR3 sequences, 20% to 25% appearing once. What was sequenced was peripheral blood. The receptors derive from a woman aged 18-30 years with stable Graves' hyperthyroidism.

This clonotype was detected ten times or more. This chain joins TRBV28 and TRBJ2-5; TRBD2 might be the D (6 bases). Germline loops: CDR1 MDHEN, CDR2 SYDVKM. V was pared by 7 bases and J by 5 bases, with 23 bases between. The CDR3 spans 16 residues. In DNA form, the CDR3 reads TGTGCCAGCAAGCGGAGGATTAGCGGATTGGCGGAGACCCAGTACTTC. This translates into CASKRRISGLAETQYF.

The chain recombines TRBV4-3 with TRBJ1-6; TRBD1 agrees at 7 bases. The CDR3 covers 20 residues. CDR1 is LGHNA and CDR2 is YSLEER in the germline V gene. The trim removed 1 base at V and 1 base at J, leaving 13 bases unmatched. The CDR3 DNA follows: TGCGCCAGCAGCCAAGCCGTAACAGGGGTTGTTTGGTCCTATAATTCACCCCTCCACTTT. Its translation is CASSQAVTGVVWSYNSPLHF.

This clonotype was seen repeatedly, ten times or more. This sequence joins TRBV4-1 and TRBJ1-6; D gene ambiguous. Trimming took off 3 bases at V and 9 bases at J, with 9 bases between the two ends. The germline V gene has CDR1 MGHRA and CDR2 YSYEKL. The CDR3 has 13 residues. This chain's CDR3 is CASSQDEGSPLHF. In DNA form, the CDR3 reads TGCGCCAGCAGCCAGGACGAGGGTTCACCCCTCCACTTT.

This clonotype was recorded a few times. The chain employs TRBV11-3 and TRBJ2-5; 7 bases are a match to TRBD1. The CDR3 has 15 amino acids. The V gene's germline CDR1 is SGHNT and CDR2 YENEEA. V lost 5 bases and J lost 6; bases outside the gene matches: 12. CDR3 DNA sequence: TGTGCCAGCAGCCCGACGGACAGGAAGGTGAAGACCCAGTACTTC. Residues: CASSPTDRKVKTQYF.

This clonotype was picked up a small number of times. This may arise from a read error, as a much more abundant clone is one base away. This chain's CDR3 is CAWTVHLNTEACF. Here the CDR3 DNA reads TGTGCCTGGACGGTTCATCTGAACACTGAAGCTTGCTTT. The V and J genes are TRBV30 and TRBJ1-1; D remains ambiguous. The germline V gene encodes CDR1 GTSNPN and CDR2 SVGIG (reference sequence). The CDR3 spans 13 residues.

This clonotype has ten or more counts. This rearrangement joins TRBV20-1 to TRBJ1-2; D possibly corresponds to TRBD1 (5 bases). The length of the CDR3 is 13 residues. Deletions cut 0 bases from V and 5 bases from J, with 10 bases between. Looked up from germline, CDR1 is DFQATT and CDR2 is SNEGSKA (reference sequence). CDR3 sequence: CSARDGTEYGYTF. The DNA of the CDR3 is TGCAGTGCTAGAGATGGGACGGAGTATGGCTACACCTTC.

The CDR3 bases are TGTGCCACCAGCAGAGAGGGGGATCAGCCCCAGCATTTT. Its translation: CATSREGDQPQHF. The V call is TRBV15, the J call TRBJ1-5; D is possibly TRBD1 (5 bases). With 0 bases removed from V and 5 bases from J, the gap between germline ends came to 5 bases. Germline V gene data show CDR1 as LNHNV and CDR2 as YYDKDF (reference sequence). The length of the CDR3 is 13 residues.

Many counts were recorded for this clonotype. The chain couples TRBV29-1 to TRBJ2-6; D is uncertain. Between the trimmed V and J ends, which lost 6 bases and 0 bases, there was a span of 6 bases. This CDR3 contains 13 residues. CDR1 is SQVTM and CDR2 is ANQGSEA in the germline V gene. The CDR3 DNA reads TGCAGCGTCACTTACTCTGGGGCCAACGTCCTGACTTTC. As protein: CSVTYSGANVLTF.

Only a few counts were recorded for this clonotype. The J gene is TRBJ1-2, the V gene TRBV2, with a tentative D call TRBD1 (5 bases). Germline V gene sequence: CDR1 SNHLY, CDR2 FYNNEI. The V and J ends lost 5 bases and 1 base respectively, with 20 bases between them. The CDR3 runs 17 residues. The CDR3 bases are TGTGCCAGCAGTAAACGACAGTCTGTAGTGATTAACTATGGCTACACCTTC. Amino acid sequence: CASSKRQSVVINYGYTF.

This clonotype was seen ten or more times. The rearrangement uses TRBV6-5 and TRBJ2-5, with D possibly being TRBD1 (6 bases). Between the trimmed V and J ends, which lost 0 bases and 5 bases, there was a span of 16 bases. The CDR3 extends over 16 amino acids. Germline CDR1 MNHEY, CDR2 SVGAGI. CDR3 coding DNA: TGTGCCAGCAGTTACTCGGGGGCGCGAGACAGGGAGACCCAGTACTTC. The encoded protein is CASSYSGARDRETQYF.

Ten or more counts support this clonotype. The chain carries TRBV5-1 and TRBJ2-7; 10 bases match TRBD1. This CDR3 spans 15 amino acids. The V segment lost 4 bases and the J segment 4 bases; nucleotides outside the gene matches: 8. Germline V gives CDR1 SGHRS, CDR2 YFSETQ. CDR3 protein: CASSRGTGDAYEQYF. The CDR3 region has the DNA TGCGCCAGCAGCAGGGGGACAGGGGATGCGTACGAGCAGTACTTC. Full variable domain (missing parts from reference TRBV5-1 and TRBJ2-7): KAGVTQTPRYLIKTRGQQVTLSCSPISGHRSVSWYQQTPGQGLQFLFEYFSETQRNKGNFPGRFSGRQFSNSRSEMNVSTLELGDSALYLCASSRGTGDAYEQYFGPGTRLTVT.

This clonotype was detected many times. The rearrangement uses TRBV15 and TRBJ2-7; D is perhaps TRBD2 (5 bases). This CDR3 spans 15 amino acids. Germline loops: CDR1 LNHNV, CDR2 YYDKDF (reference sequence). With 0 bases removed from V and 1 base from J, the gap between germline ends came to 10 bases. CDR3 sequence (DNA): TGTGCCACCAGCAGAGATCACGGCGGGTCCTACGAGCAGTACTTC. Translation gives CATSRDHGGSYEQYF.

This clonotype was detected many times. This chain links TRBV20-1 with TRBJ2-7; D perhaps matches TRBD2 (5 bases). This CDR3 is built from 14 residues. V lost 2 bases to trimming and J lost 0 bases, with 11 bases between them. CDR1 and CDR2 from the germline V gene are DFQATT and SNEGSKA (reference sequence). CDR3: CSARLSGSSYEQYF. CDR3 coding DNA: TGCAGTGCTAGATTATCGGGATCCTCCTACGAGCAGTACTTC.

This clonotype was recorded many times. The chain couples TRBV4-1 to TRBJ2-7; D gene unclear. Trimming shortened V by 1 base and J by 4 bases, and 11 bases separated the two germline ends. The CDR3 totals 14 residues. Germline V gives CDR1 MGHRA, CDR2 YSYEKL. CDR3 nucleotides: TGCGCCAGCAGCCAAGCGGGTTCCGTTTACGAGCAGTACTTC. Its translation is CASSQAGSVYEQYF.

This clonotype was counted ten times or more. The CDR3 bases are TGTGCCAGCAGGTTTTCTCCAGGGAAAGCCAAAAACATTCAGTACTTC. This sequence encodes CASRFSPGKAKNIQYF. The V call is TRBV6-2 or TRBV6-3, the J call TRBJ2-4; D is perhaps TRBD1 (5 bases). This CDR3 has 16 residues. V gave up 6 bases and J gave up 0 bases, with 15 bases separating them. Germline V gives CDR1 MNHEY, CDR2 SVGEGT.

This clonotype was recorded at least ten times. DNA of the CDR3: TGCGCCAGCAGCCAGGGCGGGAGCACAGATACGCAGTATTTT. It specifies CASSQGGSTDTQYF. The rearrangement uses TRBV4-3 and TRBJ2-3, with D possibly matching TRBD2 (5 bases). This CDR3 is built from 14 residues. From germline, CDR1 is LGHNA and CDR2 YSLEER. V lost 3 bases and J 0 bases, leaving 7 bases between the germline ends.

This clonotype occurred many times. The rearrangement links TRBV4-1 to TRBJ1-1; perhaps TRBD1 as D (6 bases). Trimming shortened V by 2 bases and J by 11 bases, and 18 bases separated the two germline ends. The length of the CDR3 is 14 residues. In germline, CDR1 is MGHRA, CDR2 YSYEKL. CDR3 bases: TGCGCCAGCAGCCAACCCAGGGGTCCCGTGGGGGCTTTCTTT. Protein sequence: CASSQPRGPVGAFF.

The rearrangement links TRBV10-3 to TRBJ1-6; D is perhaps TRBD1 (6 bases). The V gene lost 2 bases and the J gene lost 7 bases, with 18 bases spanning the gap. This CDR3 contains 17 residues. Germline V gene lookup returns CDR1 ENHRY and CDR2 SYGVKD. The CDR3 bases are TGTGCCATCAGTGAGCCCGACAGGCCCGGGAAGAATTCACCCCTCCACTTT. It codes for CAISEPDRPGKNSPLHF.

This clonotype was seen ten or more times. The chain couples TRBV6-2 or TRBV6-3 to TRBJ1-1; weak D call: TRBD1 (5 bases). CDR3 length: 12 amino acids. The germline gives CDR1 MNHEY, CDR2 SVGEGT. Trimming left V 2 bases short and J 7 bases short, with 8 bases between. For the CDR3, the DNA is TGTGCCAGCAGTTACGAGGGGATTGAAGCTTTCTTT. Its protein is CASSYEGIEAFF.

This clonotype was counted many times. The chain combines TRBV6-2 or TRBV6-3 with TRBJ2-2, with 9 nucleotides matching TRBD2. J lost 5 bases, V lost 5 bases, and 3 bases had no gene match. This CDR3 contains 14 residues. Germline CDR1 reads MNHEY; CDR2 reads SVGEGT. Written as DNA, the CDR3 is TGTGCCAGCAGTCGGACTAGCGAGACCGGGGAGCTGTTTTTT. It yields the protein CASSRTSETGELFF.

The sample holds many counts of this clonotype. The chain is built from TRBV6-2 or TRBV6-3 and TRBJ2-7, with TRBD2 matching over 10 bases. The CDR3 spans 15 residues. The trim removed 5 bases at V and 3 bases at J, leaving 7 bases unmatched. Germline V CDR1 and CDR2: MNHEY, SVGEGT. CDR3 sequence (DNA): TGTGCCAGCAGTGTTCCGGGACTAGCGAACTACGAGCAGTACTTC. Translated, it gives CASSVPGLANYEQYF.

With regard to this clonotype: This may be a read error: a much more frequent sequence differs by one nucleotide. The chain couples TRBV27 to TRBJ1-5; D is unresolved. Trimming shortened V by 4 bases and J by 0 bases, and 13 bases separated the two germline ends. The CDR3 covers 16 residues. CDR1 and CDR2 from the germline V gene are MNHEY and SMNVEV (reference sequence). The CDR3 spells CASSSPRLNSNQPQHF. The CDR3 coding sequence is TGTGCCAGCAGTTCTCCTAGATTGAATAGCAATCAGCCCCAGCATTTT.

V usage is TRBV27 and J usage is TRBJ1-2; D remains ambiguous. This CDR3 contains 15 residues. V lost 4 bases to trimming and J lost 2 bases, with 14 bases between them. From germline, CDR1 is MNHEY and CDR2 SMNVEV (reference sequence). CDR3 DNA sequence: TGTGCCAGCAGTTCAGGAGGGTTGTCCAACTATGGCTACACCTTC. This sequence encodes CASSSGGLSNYGYTF.